A single sample gave rise to the 32 T cell receptor beta chains below, sequenced in a study of follicular helper T cells after annual influenza vaccination. Described time point: 2015-2016 season, pre-vaccination. The data were produced by immunoSEQ multiplex PCR, yet TCRdb's version contains in-frame clones alone and is incomplete. Among more than 9,500 clones, approximately 80% were seen once, and the ten largest hold 3.5% to 4.5%. The sequencing used CXCR5+ CD38- circulating T follicular helper cells from blood, collected on the day of influenza vaccination. Specified subset: circulating Tfh, non-naive CD4+CXCR5+PD-1+ (ICOS+CD38+ or ICOS-CD38-). These receptor sequences come from an adult who received the influenza vaccine.

The chain couples TRBV5-4 to TRBJ2-1; no clear D. Germline assignment: CDR1 SGHNT and CDR2 YYREEE (reference sequence). Between the trimmed V and J ends, which lost 1 base and 8 bases, there was a span of 10 bases. The CDR3 has 13 residues. The DNA of the CDR3 is TGTGCCAGCAGCTTGTATATTAGTGATGAGCAGTTCTTC. Protein product: CASSLYISDEQFF.

CDR3 nucleotide sequence: TGTGCCAGCAGCTTAGAAAGTCTTTCGGACGAGCAGTACTTC. Translation: CASSLESLSDEQYF. V is TRBV11-2 and J is TRBJ2-7; D is ambiguous. V was trimmed by 0 bases and J by 5 bases, leaving 11 bases between them. CDR3 size: 14 residues. CDR1 and CDR2 (germline): SGHAT, FQNNGV.

For the CDR3, the DNA is TGCGCCAGCAGTCCACAGGTTAGCTCTGGAAACACCATATATTTT. The encoded protein is CASSPQVSSGNTIYF. This chain joins TRBV23-1 and TRBJ1-3; D is perhaps TRBD1 (5 bases). TRBV23-1 falls under the ORF class, with uncertain function. V was pared by 4 bases and J by 0 bases, with 10 bases between. This CDR3 contains 15 residues.

V gene TRBV6-6 combines with J gene TRBJ1-4, with 7 bases matching TRBD1. V lost 4 bases, J lost 8 bases, and 10 bases stayed unmatched. This CDR3 comprises 15 residues. CDR1 MNHNY and CDR2 SVGAGI come from the germline V gene (reference sequence). The DNA of the CDR3 is TGTGCCAGCAGTTCCCGACAGGGCGTTTCCGAAAAACTGTTTTTT. It translates to CASSSRQGVSEKLFF.

As DNA, the CDR3 is TGTGCCATCAGTGAGTCGACGGGGGAAGGCAATCAGCCCCAGCATTTT. Translating gives CAISESTGEGNQPQHF. The chain has TRBV10-3 and TRBJ1-5; a possible D gene is TRBD1 (5 bases). This CDR3 has 16 amino acids. V was clipped by 0 bases and J by 2 bases, with 11 bases between them. CDR1 is ENHRY, CDR2 SYGVKD, per germline.

The chain links TRBV4-2 to TRBJ1-5; 8 bases line up with TRBD1. The CDR3 length is 16 residues. V was pared by 3 bases and J by 4 bases, with 8 bases of the junction left unmatched. Germline V gene sequence: CDR1 LGHNA, CDR2 YNFKEQ. The CDR3 sequence is CASSQGSGGPNQPQHF. CDR3 coding DNA: TGTGCCAGCAGCCAGGGATCAGGGGGCCCAAATCAGCCCCAGCATTTT.

The chain combines TRBV4-3 with TRBJ2-5; D might be TRBD2 (6 bases). From germline, CDR1 is LGHNA and CDR2 YSLEER. Trimming removed 1 base from V and 7 bases from J, with 16 bases in between. The CDR3 extends over 15 amino acids. CDR3 in amino acids: CASSQGRTPRGTQYF. Written as DNA, the CDR3 is TGCGCCAGCAGCCAAGGCCGGACTCCGCGGGGGACCCAGTACTTC.

The chain uses TRBV11-3 and TRBJ2-1; possibly TRBD2 for D (5 bases). V was trimmed by 1 base and J by 7 bases, leaving 11 bases between them. The germline V gene has CDR1 SGHNT and CDR2 YENEEA. This CDR3 is 14 amino acids long. CDR3 in DNA: TGTGCCAGCAGCTTAGGCGGCAGCGGAAATGAGCAGTTCTTC. Its translation is CASSLGGSGNEQFF.

The chain couples TRBV19 to TRBJ1-2; no clear D gene. This CDR3 spans 12 amino acids. Trimming removed 9 bases from V and 4 bases from J, with 12 bases in between. CDR1 LNHDA and CDR2 SQIVND come from the germline V gene (reference sequence). The CDR3 region is CARQSDSYGYTF. The DNA of the CDR3 is TGTGCCAGACAGTCAGATAGCTATGGCTACACCTTC.

CDR3 region: CSAGDREAFF. The CDR3 DNA is TGCAGCGCCGGGGACAGGGAAGCTTTCTTT. The chain combines TRBV29-1 with TRBJ1-1; TRBD1 agrees at 8 bases. The V segment lost 7 bases and the J segment 8 bases; nucleotides outside the gene matches: 3. The CDR3 has 10 amino acids. Germline V gives CDR1 SQVTM, CDR2 ANQGSEA.

This sequence joins TRBV7-3 and TRBJ1-2; possibly TRBD1 for D (5 bases). In germline, CDR1 is SGHTA, CDR2 FQGTGA. CDR3 length equals 14 residues. V was shortened by 6 bases and J by 4 bases, with 15 bases between the two germline ends. This CDR3 reads CASSPKGNSYGYTF. CDR3 sequence (DNA): TGTGCCAGCAGTCCGAAGGGGAACAGCTATGGCTACACCTTC.

The V call is TRBV9, the J call TRBJ2-4; TRBD1 matches 9 bases. V lost 2 bases and J lost 6; bases outside the gene matches: 3. Germline CDR1 SGDLS, CDR2 YYNGEE. This CDR3 contains 14 residues. CDR3 DNA: TGTGCCAGCAGCGTCACGGGACAGGGAAACATTCAGTACTTC. As protein: CASSVTGQGNIQYF.

The chain recombines TRBV5-8 with TRBJ2-6; D unclear. V lost 3 bases, J lost 6 bases, and 16 bases lay in between. This CDR3 contains 16 residues. Looked up from germline, CDR1 is SGHTS and CDR2 is YDEGEE. CDR3 nucleotides: TGTGCCAGCAGCTCCCTATTGATGGGGTCGGCCAACGTCCTGACTTTC. This gives the protein CASSSLLMGSANVLTF.

J is TRBJ2-7 and V is TRBV30; D is perhaps TRBD2 (5 bases). Deletions cut 1 base from V and 2 bases from J, with 12 bases between. Germline lookup yields CDR1 GTSNPN and CDR2 SVGIG (reference sequence). The CDR3 runs 14 residues. The CDR3, as DNA: TGTGCCTGGAGTGCCGCCGCGCGGGCCTACGAGCAGTACTTC. This sequence encodes CAWSAAARAYEQYF.

This clone was counted a few times. The chain is built from TRBV27 and TRBJ1-5, with D perhaps TRBD1 (5 bases). Germline CDR1 and CDR2: MNHEY and SMNVEV (reference sequence). The CDR3 is 15 amino acids. V lost 6 bases and J 5 bases, leaving 17 bases between the germline ends. CDR3 protein: CASRLGPLTDQPQHF. In DNA, the CDR3 is TGTGCCAGCAGGTTGGGACCGCTGACTGATCAGCCCCAGCATTTT.

The chain has TRBV6-1 and TRBJ1-4; tentative D call: TRBD1 (5 bases). From germline, CDR1 is MNHNS and CDR2 SASEGT. The CDR3 is 14 amino acids. Trimming cost V 5 bases and J 2 bases, with 9 bases left between them. In nucleotides, the CDR3 is TGTGCCAGCAGTCGGACATCGACTAATGAAAAACTGTTTTTT. This sequence encodes CASSRTSTNEKLFF.

The count of this clone is one. This rearrangement joins TRBV6-1 to TRBJ2-3, with D unclear. The V and J ends lost 2 bases and 6 bases respectively, with 9 bases between them. Germline values: CDR1 MNHNS, CDR2 SASEGT. This CDR3 region has 13 residues. CDR3 DNA sequence: TGTGCCAGCAGTGAACGGCACGGTGATACGCAGTATTTT. Translating it yields CASSERHGDTQYF.

This clone was seen a few times. This rearrangement joins TRBV2 to TRBJ1-6, with D perhaps TRBD1 (5 bases). The CDR3 extends over 16 amino acids. Germline V gene sequence: CDR1 SNHLY, CDR2 FYNNEI. The V end was cut by 3 bases, the J end by 9 bases, with 18 bases between. In DNA, the CDR3 is TGTGCCAGCAGTGAGCAAGGAGGGGCCGGGGTTTCACCCCTCCACTTT. Protein sequence: CASSEQGGAGVSPLHF.

The J gene is TRBJ2-3, the V gene TRBV30; D is undetermined. CDR1 and CDR2 (germline): GTSNPN, SVGIG (reference sequence). With 2 bases removed from V and 2 bases from J, the gap between germline ends came to 8 bases. The length of the CDR3 is 13 residues. The CDR3 loop is CAWSLQDTDTQYF. The CDR3 DNA follows: TGTGCCTGGAGTTTGCAGGACACAGATACGCAGTATTTT. Together with reference TRBV30 and TRBJ2-3, the CDR3 gives the full variable domain: SQTIHQWPATLVQPVGSPLSLECTVEGTSNPNLYWYRQAAGRGLQLLFYSVGIGQISSEVPQNLSASRPQDRQFILSSKKLLLSDSGFYLCAWSLQDTDTQYFGPGTRLTVL.

The V and J genes are TRBV18 and TRBJ1-2; D possibly corresponds to TRBD1 (5 bases). Germline CDR1 and CDR2: KGHSH and LQKENI. The CDR3 runs to 14 residues. V was shortened by 6 bases and J by 2 bases, with 13 bases between the two germline ends. The CDR3, as DNA: TGTGCCAGCTCGAAAGGGGCGAGCAACTATGGCTACACCTTC. Translating it yields CASSKGASNYGYTF.

A single count supports this clone. The chain combines TRBV5-4 with TRBJ2-5; a possible D gene is TRBD2 (7 bases). Germline lookup yields CDR1 SGHNT and CDR2 YYREEE (reference sequence). The V end lost 4 bases, the J end lost 5 bases, and 21 bases lay between the germline ends. The CDR3 length is 16 residues. In nucleotides, the CDR3 is TGTGCCAGCAGCGTCCCTGGCGGGGGCCTCCAGGAGACCCAGTACTTC. Amino acids: CASSVPGGGLQETQYF.

Notes on this clone: The junction differs from germline at one of its ends, possibly a read error. The V and J genes are TRBV5-1 and TRBJ2-1; TRBD2 matches at 9 bases. Germline lookup yields CDR1 SGHRS and CDR2 YFSETQ. The CDR3 runs 16 residues. The CDR3 nucleotides are TGCGCCAGCAGCTGGGTTGGGCGGGGGGGCGTCGATGAACAGTTCTTC. Amino acid sequence: CASSWVGRGGVDEQFF.

The gene calls are TRBV18 and TRBJ2-2; no reliable D call. V was trimmed by 2 bases and J by 3 bases, leaving 4 bases between them. The length of the CDR3 is 13 residues. CDR1 is KGHSH and CDR2 is LQKENI in the germline V gene. Here the CDR3 reads CASSPYDTGELFF. The CDR3 DNA reads TGTGCCAGCTCACCATACGACACCGGGGAGCTGTTTTTT.

This clone came up once. The chain is built from TRBV2 and TRBJ2-1; 9 bases map to TRBD2. Trimming at V came to 4 bases and at J to 9 bases, leaving 4 bases not matched to a gene. Germline-derived CDR1 and CDR2 are SNHLY and FYNNEI. The length of the CDR3 is 13 residues. CDR3 sequence reads: CASSVGLAGEQFF. As DNA, the CDR3 is TGTGCCAGCAGTGTGGGACTAGCTGGTGAGCAGTTCTTC.

This chain connects TRBV30 to TRBJ1-5; D possibly corresponds to TRBD1 (5 bases). The germline V gene has CDR1 GTSNPN and CDR2 SVGIG (reference sequence). V shed 6 bases and J shed 3 bases, with 12 bases lying between them. The CDR3 totals 13 residues. The CDR3 DNA sequence: TGTGCCTGCGGTGACAGCCACAATCAGCCCCAGCATTTT. Translated, it gives CACGDSHNQPQHF.

The chain uses TRBV11-2 and TRBJ2-4, with 7 bases aligning to TRBD1. J lost 1 base, V lost 3 bases, and 9 bases had no gene match. CDR1 and CDR2 (germline): SGHAT, FQNNGV. The CDR3 runs 17 residues. This CDR3 reads CASSFGQAGGAKNIQYF. CDR3 nucleotide sequence: TGTGCCAGCAGCTTCGGACAGGCCGGCGGGGCCAAAAACATTCAGTACTTC.

The V and J genes are TRBV7-2 and TRBJ1-2; D might be TRBD1 (5 bases). The CDR3 sequence is 14 residues long. CDR1 is SGHTA and CDR2 is FQGNSA in the germline V gene. Trimming took 0 bases from V and 2 from J, leaving 7 bases between them. DNA of the CDR3: TGTGCCAGCAGCTTAGCGAGGACAAACTATGGCTACACCTTC. Translating gives CASSLARTNYGYTF.

The chain is built from TRBV6-5 and TRBJ2-2; 8 nucleotides align to TRBD2. The CDR3 sequence is 16 residues long. Per the germline V gene, CDR1 is MNHEY and CDR2 is SVGAGI. The ends lost 0 bases at V and 0 bases at J; junction bases unmatched: 0. Here the CDR3 reads CASSYSGLANTGELFF. The CDR3 DNA reads as TGTGCCAGCAGTTACTCGGGACTAGCGAACACCGGGGAGCTGTTTTTT.

The chain recombines TRBV7-2 with TRBJ1-6; 10 positions agree with TRBD1. This CDR3 comprises 17 residues. The V gene end was trimmed by 4 bases and the J gene end by 2 bases; junction bases not matched to a gene: 5. Germline loops: CDR1 SGHTA, CDR2 FQGNSA. The CDR3 region has the DNA TGTGCCAGCAGCTGGGACAGGGGACTGCCCTATAATTCACCCCTCCACTTT. It is translated as CASSWDRGLPYNSPLHF.

The rearrangement uses TRBV2 and TRBJ2-1; unclear D gene. V lost 3 bases and J lost 0, with 9 bases in between. The CDR3 totals 15 residues. Germline lookup yields CDR1 SNHLY and CDR2 FYNNEI. The CDR3 spells CASSDPVSSYNEQFF. DNA of the CDR3: TGTGCCAGCAGTGATCCCGTTAGCTCCTACAATGAGCAGTTCTTC.

The rearrangement joins TRBV28 to TRBJ1-4; 7 nucleotides align to TRBD1. Germline CDR1 is MDHEN and CDR2 is SYDVKM. There are 13 residues in the CDR3. Germline trimming cut 3 bases from V and 7 bases from J; bases unmatched to any gene: 2. Here the CDR3 reads CASSLRGREKLFF. The CDR3 nucleotides read TGTGCCAGCAGTTTGAGGGGGCGTGAAAAACTGTTTTTT.

The chain is built from TRBV6-1 and TRBJ2-3; D remains ambiguous. Looked up from germline, CDR1 is MNHNS and CDR2 is SASEGT. The CDR3 totals 14 residues. Deletions cut 5 bases from V and 0 bases from J, with 9 bases between. CDR3 sequence reads: CASSHPVSTDTQYF. In DNA form, the CDR3 reads TGTGCCAGCAGTCACCCAGTAAGCACAGATACGCAGTATTTT.